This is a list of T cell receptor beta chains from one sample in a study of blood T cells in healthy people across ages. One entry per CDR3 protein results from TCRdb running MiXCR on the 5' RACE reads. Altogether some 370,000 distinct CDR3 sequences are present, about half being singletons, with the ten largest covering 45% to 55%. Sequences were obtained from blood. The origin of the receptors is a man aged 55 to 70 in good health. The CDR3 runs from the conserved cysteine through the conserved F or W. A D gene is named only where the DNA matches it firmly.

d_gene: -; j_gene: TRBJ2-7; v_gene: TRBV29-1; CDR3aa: CSVDHVGPAWGEQYF
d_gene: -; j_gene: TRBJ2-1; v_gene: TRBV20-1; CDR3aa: CSANRDVYNEQFF
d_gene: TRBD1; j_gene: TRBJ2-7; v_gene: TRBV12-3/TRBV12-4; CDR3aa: CASSPPGQGLTSYEQYF
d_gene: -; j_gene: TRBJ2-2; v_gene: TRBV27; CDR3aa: CASENGNTGELFF
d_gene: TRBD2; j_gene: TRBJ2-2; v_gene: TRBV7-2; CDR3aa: CASSLVAGGITGELFF
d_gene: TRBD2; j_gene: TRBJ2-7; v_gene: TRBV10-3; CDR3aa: CAISESGLADEQYF
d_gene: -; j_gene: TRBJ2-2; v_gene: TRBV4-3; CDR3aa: CASSLDSRTGELFF
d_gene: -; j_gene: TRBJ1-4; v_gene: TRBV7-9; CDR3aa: CASSSVIEKLFF
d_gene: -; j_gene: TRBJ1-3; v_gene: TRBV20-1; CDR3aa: CSARRGSGNTIYF
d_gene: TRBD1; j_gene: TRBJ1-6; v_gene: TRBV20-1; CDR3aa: CSARGGQNNSPLHF
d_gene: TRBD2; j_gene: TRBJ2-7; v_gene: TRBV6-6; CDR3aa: CAGSSGPGAQYF
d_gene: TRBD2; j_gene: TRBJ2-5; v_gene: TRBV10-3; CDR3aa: CAIRDSGRGKETQYF
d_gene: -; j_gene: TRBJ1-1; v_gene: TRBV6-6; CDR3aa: CASSSIGVRGEAFF
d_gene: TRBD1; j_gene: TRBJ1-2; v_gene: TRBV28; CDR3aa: CASARGGANYGYTF
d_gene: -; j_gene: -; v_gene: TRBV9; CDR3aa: CASSGRFDEQYF
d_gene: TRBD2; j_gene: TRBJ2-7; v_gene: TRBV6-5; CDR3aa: CASSLGLAGPEQYF
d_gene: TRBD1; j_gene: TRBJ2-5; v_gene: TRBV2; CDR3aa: CASRTGVGETQYF
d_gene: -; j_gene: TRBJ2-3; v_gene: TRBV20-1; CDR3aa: CSASRPTDTQYF
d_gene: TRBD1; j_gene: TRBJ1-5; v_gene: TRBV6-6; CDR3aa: CASSYSGTGGRNQPQHF
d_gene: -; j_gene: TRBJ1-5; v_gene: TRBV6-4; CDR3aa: CASSDRVGQPQHF
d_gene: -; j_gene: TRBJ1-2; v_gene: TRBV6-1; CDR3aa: CASSESTAYRGYTF
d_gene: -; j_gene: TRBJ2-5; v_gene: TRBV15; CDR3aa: CATSRDAGDFETQYF
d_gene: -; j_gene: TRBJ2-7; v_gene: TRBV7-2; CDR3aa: CASSVPRGYEQYF
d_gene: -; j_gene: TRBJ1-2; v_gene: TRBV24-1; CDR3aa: CATSDRATASTGYGYTF
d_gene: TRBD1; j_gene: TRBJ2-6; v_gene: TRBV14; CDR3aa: CASSQFGTGQFSGANVLTF
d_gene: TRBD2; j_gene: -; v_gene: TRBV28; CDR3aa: CASSLLGREGETQYF
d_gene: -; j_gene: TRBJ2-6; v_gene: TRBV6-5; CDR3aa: CASSKLSGANVLTF
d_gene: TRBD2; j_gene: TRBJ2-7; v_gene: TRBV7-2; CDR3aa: CASHRSGRVREQYF
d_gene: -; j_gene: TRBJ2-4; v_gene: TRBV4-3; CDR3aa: CASSPFGGELAKNIQYF
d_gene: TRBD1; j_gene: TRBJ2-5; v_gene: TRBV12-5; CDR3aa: CASTNGQGWGETQYF
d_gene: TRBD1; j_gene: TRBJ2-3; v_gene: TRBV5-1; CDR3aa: CASSLAVRGQGTDTQYF
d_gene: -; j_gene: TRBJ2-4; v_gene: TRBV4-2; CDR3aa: CASSQETGENIQYF
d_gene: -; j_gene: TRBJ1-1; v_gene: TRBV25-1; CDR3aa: CASSEWGTEAFF
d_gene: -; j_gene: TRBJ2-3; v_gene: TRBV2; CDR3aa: CASSLPSGLGTDTQYF
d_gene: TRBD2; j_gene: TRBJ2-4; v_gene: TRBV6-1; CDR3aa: CASNRLAADKNIQYF
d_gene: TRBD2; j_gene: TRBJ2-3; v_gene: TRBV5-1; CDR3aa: CASSPGLEGGDTDTQYF
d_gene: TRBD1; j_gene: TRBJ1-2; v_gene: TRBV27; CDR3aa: CASSPGTGENYGYTF
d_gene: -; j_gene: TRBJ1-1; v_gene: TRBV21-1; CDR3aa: CASSGWRGMNTEAFF
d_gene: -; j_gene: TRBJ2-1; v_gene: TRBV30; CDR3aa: CAWKPDPRGREQFF
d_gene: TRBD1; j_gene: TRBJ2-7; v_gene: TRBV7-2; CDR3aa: CASSLWTGLYEQYF
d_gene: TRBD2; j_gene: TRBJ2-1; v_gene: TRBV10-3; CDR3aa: CATALASGNNEQFF
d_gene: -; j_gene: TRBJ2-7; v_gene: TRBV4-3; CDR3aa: CASSQIVGAGEQYF
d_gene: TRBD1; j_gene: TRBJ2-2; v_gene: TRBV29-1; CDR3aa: CSAPSRTGHTGELFF
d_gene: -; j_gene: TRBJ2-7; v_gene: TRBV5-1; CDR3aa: CASSRPPYEQYF